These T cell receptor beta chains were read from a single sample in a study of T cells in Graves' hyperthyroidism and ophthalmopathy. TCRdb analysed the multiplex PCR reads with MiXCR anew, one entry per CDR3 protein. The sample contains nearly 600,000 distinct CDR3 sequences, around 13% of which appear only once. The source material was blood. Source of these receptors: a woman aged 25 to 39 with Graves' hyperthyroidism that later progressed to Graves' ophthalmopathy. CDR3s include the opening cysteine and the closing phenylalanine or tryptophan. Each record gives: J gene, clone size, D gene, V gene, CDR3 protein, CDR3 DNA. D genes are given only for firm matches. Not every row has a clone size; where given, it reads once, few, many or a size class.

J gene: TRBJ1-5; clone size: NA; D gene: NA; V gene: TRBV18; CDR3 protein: CASSPWSDFPPQHF; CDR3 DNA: TGTGCCAGCTCACCATGGTCAGACTTCCCGCCCCAGCATTTT
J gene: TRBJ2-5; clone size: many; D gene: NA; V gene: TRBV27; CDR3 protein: CASSLTMVMQETQYF; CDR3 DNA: TGTGCCAGCAGTTTGACTATGGTCATGCAGGAGACCCAGTACTTC
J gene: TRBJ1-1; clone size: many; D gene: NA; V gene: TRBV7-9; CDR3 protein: CASAFTYEAFF; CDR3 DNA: TGTGCCAGCGCATTTACTTATGAAGCTTTCTTT
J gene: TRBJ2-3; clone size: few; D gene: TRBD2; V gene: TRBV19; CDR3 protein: CASSALSGGSTDTQYF; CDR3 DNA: TGTGCCAGTAGTGCCCTAAGCGGGGGCTCCACAGATACGCAGTATTTT
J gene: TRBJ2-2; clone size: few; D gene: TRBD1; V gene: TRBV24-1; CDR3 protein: CATSEGTGWTGELFF; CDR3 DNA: TGTGCCACCAGTGAGGGGACAGGATGGACCGGGGAGCTGTTTTTT
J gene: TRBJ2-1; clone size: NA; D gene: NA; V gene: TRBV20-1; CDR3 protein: CSAKRGEDEQFF; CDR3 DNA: TGCAGTGCAAAAAGGGGAGAGGATGAGCAGTTCTTC
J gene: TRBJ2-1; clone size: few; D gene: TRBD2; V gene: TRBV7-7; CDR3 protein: CASSLAGDYNEQFF; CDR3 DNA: TGTGCTAGCAGCTTAGCGGGAGACTACAATGAGCAGTTCTTC
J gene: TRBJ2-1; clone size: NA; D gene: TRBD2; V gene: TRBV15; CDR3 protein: CATSRGLAGEPSYNEQFF; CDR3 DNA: TGTGCCACCAGCAGAGGGCTAGCGGGAGAACCCTCCTACAATGAGCAGTTCTTC
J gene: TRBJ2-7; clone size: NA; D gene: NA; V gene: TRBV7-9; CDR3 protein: CASSSRDESTYEQYF; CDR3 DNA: TGTGCCAGCAGCTCGAGGGACGAAAGCACCTACGAGCAGTACTTC
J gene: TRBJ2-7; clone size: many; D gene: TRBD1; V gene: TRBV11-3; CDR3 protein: CASSSRGGQTYYEQYF; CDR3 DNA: TGTGCCAGCAGCTCCCGAGGGGGACAGACTTACTACGAGCAGTACTTC
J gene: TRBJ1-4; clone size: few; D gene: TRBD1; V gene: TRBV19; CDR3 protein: CASSPPGQGTGKLFF; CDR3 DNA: TGTGCCAGTAGTCCACCGGGACAGGGGACAGGAAAACTGTTTTTT
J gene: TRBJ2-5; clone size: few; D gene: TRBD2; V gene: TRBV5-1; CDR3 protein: CASSFGGSDGETQYF; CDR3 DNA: TGCGCCAGCAGCTTCGGCGGGAGCGATGGGGAGACCCAGTACTTC